The present T cell receptor (beta chain) was sequenced within a study of blood T cell repertoires in COVID-19. Study information: Some COVID-19 samples were acute and others convalescent; all came from the United States, Italy and Spain. Sample material is recorded as cDNA or gDNA derived from T cells, B-cell-depleted T cells, or PBMCs.

Per the germline V gene, CDR1 is LGHDT and CDR2 is YNNKEL (reference sequence). The CDR3 runs to 14 residues. Trimming took 4 bases from V and 2 from J; bases not matched to a gene: 5. Per the study methods: Reference gene primer amplification gave estimated nucleated cell counts. Data came from immunoSEQ multiplex PCR; TCRdb stores just in-frame clones and leaves some out. That table supplies the V and J calls and clone size; D and trimming were determined from the DNA. Of some 270,000 clones listed, 80% to 90% were seen once; the top ten hold about 11%. Sequenced sample: peripheral blood. The gene calls are TRBV3-1 (or the pseudogene TRBV3-2) and TRBJ2-7; 7 bases align to TRBD2. The receptor was derived from a woman between 70 and 85 years old with acute or convalescent COVID-19. The CDR3 reads CASSLDRGAYEQYF. The CDR3 DNA sequence: TGTGCCAGCAGCCTCGACCGGGGGGCCTACGAGCAGTACTTC.